This is a list of T cell receptor beta chains from one sample in a study of response to subunit inactivated influenza vaccine. Each CDR3 protein gets one entry after TCRdb re-called the RT-PCR reads with MiXCR. The sample has more than 550,000 distinct CDR3 sequences, around 11% seen once. The same specimen was also included in a second study, on T cells expressing NK-cell markers.

The sample was PBMCs from blood, taken on the day of vaccination. All receptors come from a man aged 50-59 years who received an inactivated influenza vaccine. Both conserved end residues are part of each CDR3. The D gene is left open where the match is weak. Clone size appears in some rows only: once, few, many, or a class for an expanded clone.

TRBD2	TRBV10-3	TRBJ2-3	few	TGTGCCATCAGTGAGCCACTAGCGGGGGGATTCACAGATACGCAGTATTTT	CAISEPLAGGFTDTQYF
NA	TRBV29-1	TRBJ1-2	many	TGCAGCGTTGGGGCGACCGACTATGGCTACACCTTC	CSVGATDYGYTF
NA	TRBV4-2	TRBJ1-3	many	TGTGCCAGCAGCCAAGATCGGCAGGGGACGACTGGAAACACCATATATTTT	CASSQDRQGTTGNTIYF
NA	TRBV6-5	TRBJ1-1	NA	TGTGCCAGCAGTTACCTTCAGGGATCGATTGAAGCTTTCTTT	CASSYLQGSIEAFF
NA	TRBV5-1	TRBJ1-1	many	TGCGCCAGCAGCTTGGGGTGGAGGAGTAACACTGAAGCTTTCTTT	CASSLGWRSNTEAFF
NA	TRBV28	TRBJ2-2	NA	TGTGCCAGCACAAGGGTCGGGAACACCGGGGAGCTGTTTTTT	CASTRVGNTGELFF
TRBD1	TRBV29-1	TRBJ2-2	NA	TGCAGCGTTGGGACAGGGGAGGCCGGGGAGCTGTTTTTT	CSVGTGEAGELFF
TRBD1	TRBV28	TRBJ1-6	few	TGTGCCAGCAGGAAGAGGGACAGGGTGGTCTCGAATAATTCACCCCTCCACTTT	CASRKRDRVVSNNSPLHF
NA	TRBV5-1	TRBJ2-5	few	TGCGCCAGCAGACCAGGACGCCCGGGGGAGACCCAGTACTTC	CASRPGRPGETQYF
NA	TRBV28	TRBJ2-7	many	TGTGCCAGCAGCTTAGTCTCCCTAGCTGGCTCCTACGAGCAGTACTTC	CASSLVSLAGSYEQYF
NA	TRBV20-1	TRBJ1-2	NA	TGCAGTGCTAGAGATCTGGGGTACTATGGCTACACCTTC	CSARDLGYYGYTF
NA	TRBV28	TRBJ2-2	few	TGTGCCAGCAGTTTACCCGGGACGGCGATCGGGGAGCTGTTTTTT	CASSLPGTAIGELFF
TRBD1	TRBV7-9	TRBJ2-3	NA	TGTGCCAGCAGATCCGGGACAGGGCCAACAGATACGCAGTATTTT	CASRSGTGPTDTQYF
NA	TRBV4-3	TRBJ1-4	few	TGCGCCAGCAGCCTGATGGACGGAGCAACTAATGAAAAACTGTTTTTT	CASSLMDGATNEKLFF
NA	TRBV5-1	TRBJ2-5	many	TGCGCCAGCAGCTGGAGACCGACCGGACAACTTCAAGAGACCCAGTACTTC	CASSWRPTGQLQETQYF
NA	TRBV3-1	TRBJ2-2	many	TGTGCCAGCAGCCAAGGGACCGGGGAGCTGTTTTTT	CASSQGTGELFF
NA	TRBV2	TRBJ2-3	NA	TGTGCCAGCAGTGAAAAAGGGGATACGCAGTATTTT	CASSEKGDTQYF
NA	TRBV5-5	TRBJ2-1	NA	TGTGCCAGCAGAAACCCCGTTCGGTCCAATGAGCAGTTCTTC	CASRNPVRSNEQFF
TRBD2	TRBV7-6	TRBJ2-1	few	TGTGCCAGCAGCTCAACTAGCGGGAGAAACAATGAGCAGTTCTTC	CASSSTSGRNNEQFF
TRBD2	TRBV20-1	TRBJ2-7	few	TGCAGTGCGCCTAAGCCGGGACTAGCGGGACTCGAGCAGTACTTC	CSAPKPGLAGLEQYF
NA	TRBV3-1	TRBJ1-5	few	TGTGCCAGCAGCCAAGGGGCAATTAGCAATCAGCCCCAGCATTTT	CASSQGAISNQPQHF
NA	TRBV7-8	TRBJ2-7	NA	TGTGCCAGCAGCTCAAGCCTTCTTTCGTCTTACGAGCAGTACTTC	CASSSSLLSSYEQYF
NA	TRBV10-3	TRBJ2-7	few	TGTGCCATCAGCCAGGCCACCTACGAGCAGTACTTC	CAISQATYEQYF
NA	TRBV4-3	TRBJ1-4	many	TGCGCCAGCAGCCAAGAACTTTACCATAATGAAAAACTGTTTTTT	CASSQELYHNEKLFF
NA	TRBV20-1	TRBJ2-1	NA	TGCAGTGCTACTATAGGGGATGAGCAGTTCTTC	CSATIGDEQFF
TRBD1	TRBV4-2	TRBJ2-3	once	TGTGCCAGCAGCCAGGCAGGGGGTCCGGTCACAGATACGCAGTGTTTT	CASSQAGGPVTDTQCF
TRBD1	TRBV12-3/TRBV12-4	TRBJ1-6	NA	TGTGCCAGCAGTAGGACAGGCTTTTATAATTCACCCCTCCACTTT	CASSRTGFYNSPLHF
NA	TRBV7-9	TRBJ1-1	NA	TGTGCCAGCAGCACCTTCGAACGGGGAGAAGCTTTCTTT	CASSTFERGEAFF
TRBD2	TRBV20-1	TRBJ2-2	many	TGCAGTGCTAACCTAGCGGGAGTGGCAGCCGGGGAGCTGTTTTTT	CSANLAGVAAGELFF
NA	TRBV4-2	TRBJ1-5	many	TGTGCCAGCAGCCAAGAGTCACAGAGCAATCAGCCCCAGCATTTT	CASSQESQSNQPQHF
NA	TRBV5-5	TRBJ2-7	few	TGTGCCAGCAGCTTGGAGGGACATTTTTACGAGCAGTACTTC	CASSLEGHFYEQYF
TRBD1	TRBV10-3	TRBJ1-6	NA	TGTGCCATCAGTGAAGGGACAGGGCTATCACCCCTCCACTTT	CAISEGTGLSPLHF
NA	TRBV5-1	TRBJ1-5	many	TGCGCCAGCAGCGAGGGACTCCACGAGAATCAGCCCCAGCATTTT	CASSEGLHENQPQHF
NA	TRBV9	TRBJ2-1	few	TGTGCCAGCAGCGTAGCAAGGGCAGGGTTCCACAATGAGCAGTTCTTC	CASSVARAGFHNEQFF
TRBD1	TRBV7-2	TRBJ1-1	NA	TGTGCCAGCAGCCTACAGGGGGCTCTGGACACTGAAGCTTTCTTT	CASSLQGALDTEAFF
NA	TRBV12-3/TRBV12-4	TRBJ1-5	many	TGTGCCAGCAGCCCCGCCAGACAGTTTACTTATCAGCCCCAGCATTTT	CASSPARQFTYQPQHF
NA	TRBV5-1	TRBJ1-3	many	TGCGCCAGCAGCATTGACAGCCACTCTGGAAACACCATATATTTT	CASSIDSHSGNTIYF
NA	TRBV7-2	TRBJ2-7	few	TGTGCCAGCAGCGGATCGGGGCTTTACGAGCAGTACTTC	CASSGSGLYEQYF
TRBD2	TRBV28	TRBJ2-7	few	TGTGCCAGCAGTCCTCTAGGGCGGGAGTCAAGGGAGCAGTACTTC	CASSPLGRESREQYF
NA	TRBV20-1	TRBJ2-4	few	TGCAGTGCTATTGCGGGTATTGCCAAAAACATTCAGTACTTC	CSAIAGIAKNIQYF
NA	TRBV2	TRBJ1-5	many	TGTGCCAGCACGGGGGGTTATCAGCCCCAGCATTTT	CASTGGYQPQHF
NA	TRBV5-1	TRBJ2-7	few	TGCGCCAGCAGTTTACCGGACGCCCCCGGGCTCTCCTACGAGCAGTACTTC	CASSLPDAPGLSYEQYF
NA	TRBV7-9	TRBJ2-1	many	TGTGCCAGCAGCCGGCTAATGGACTCCTACAATGAGCAGTTCTTC	CASSRLMDSYNEQFF
TRBD2	TRBV28	TRBJ2-3	few	TGTGCCAGCAGAGGGCTAGCGGGGGAGATCGGCACAGATACGCAGTATTTT	CASRGLAGEIGTDTQYF
NA	TRBV10-3	TRBJ2-3	NA	TGTGCCGTGGGGAATACGCAGTATTTT	CAVGNTQYF
TRBD2	TRBV5-1	TRBJ2-1	many	TGCGCCAGCAGCTTGGCTAGCGGACTATACAATGAGCAGTTCTTC	CASSLASGLYNEQFF
TRBD2	TRBV11-2	TRBJ2-1	NA	TGTGCCAGCAGCTTAAACGGGGGGGCCTTCAATGAGCAGTTCTTC	CASSLNGGAFNEQFF